What follows are 2 T cell receptor beta chains derived from one specimen sequenced in a study of blood T cell repertoires in COVID-19. TCRdb keeps only in-frame clones here, not all; method: immunoSEQ multiplex PCR. The sample consists of around 330,000 clones, around 89% of them appearing once. The sample was PBMCs or T cells enriched from blood (not recorded which). Every receptor here comes from a woman between 40 and 55 years old who had recovered from COVID-19.

With regard to this clone: Relative to the germline gene, one junction end is altered; a read error may explain this. The chain carries TRBV5-4 and TRBJ2-2; 11 nucleotides line up with TRBD1. Per the germline V gene, CDR1 is SGHNT and CDR2 is YYREEE (reference sequence). CDR3 length: 16 amino acids. The CDR3, as DNA: TGTGCCAGCAGCTCCGGACAGGGGGCGAAAACCGGGGAGCTGTTTTTT. Its protein is CASSSGQGAKTGELFF.

The chain joins TRBV30 to TRBJ2-7, with D tentatively TRBD2 (5 bases). CDR3 size: 15 residues. V lost 3 bases to trimming and J lost 2 bases, with 17 bases between them. Germline values: CDR1 GTSNPN, CDR2 SVGIG (reference sequence). The CDR3 loop reads CAWRHVGEATYEQYF. CDR3 coding DNA: TGTGCCTGGAGGCACGTCGGGGAAGCTACCTACGAGCAGTACTTC. The full variable domain, completed using reference TRBV30 and TRBJ2-7, is SQTIHQWPATLVQPVGSPLSLECTVEGTSNPNLYWYRQAAGRGLQLLFYSVGIGQISSEVPQNLSASRPQDRQFILSSKKLLLSDSGFYLCAWRHVGEATYEQYFGPGTRLTVT.